This T cell receptor beta chain was found in a study of identical twins. Template switching added a universal primer site; cDNA carried unique molecular identifiers. TCRdb analysed the 5' RACE reads with MiXCR anew, one entry per CDR3 protein. The sample shows some 690,000 distinct CDR3 sequences, around 20% of them seen only once. The CDR3 is made up of 15 amino acids. Germline V gives CDR1 SGDLS, CDR2 YYNGEE. Trimming pared 4 bases from V and 4 bases from J, leaving 17 bases between. These data were likewise used in another study, on T cells expressing NK-cell markers.

The chain joins TRBV9 to TRBJ1-1, with a possible D match to TRBD1 (5 bases). The origin of this receptor is a woman between 18 and 29 years old in good health. Source material: PBMCs. Here the CDR3 reads CASSPGPSGGTEAFF. In DNA, the CDR3 is TGTGCCAGCAGCCCCGGGCCTTCCGGGGGCACTGAAGCTTTCTTT.